One and the same sample provided the 25 T cell receptor beta chains below, sequenced in a study of cytomegalovirus exposure and HLA in healthy donors. The study ran its PCR with 60 Vbeta and 13 Jbeta primers. Clones were sequenced by immunoSEQ multiplex PCR, and TCRdb holds only the in-frame ones, with some missing. The sample has 180,000 or so clones; about three quarters are singletons. Sequencing was done on a sample of PBMCs. These receptors were taken from a young man in good health and CMV-seronegative.

V gene TRBV28 combines with J gene TRBJ1-6; tentatively, D is TRBD1 (5 bases). Per germline, CDR1 MDHEN and CDR2 SYDVKM. The CDR3 contains 16 residues. Trimming shortened V by 4 bases and J by 12 bases, and 22 bases separated the two germline ends. This CDR3 is CASSSPGGQGYGPLHF. In DNA form, the CDR3 reads TGTGCCAGCAGTTCGCCTGGTGGACAAGGTTACGGACCCCTCCACTTT.

This chain links TRBV19 with TRBJ1-2, with 7 bases that match TRBD1. This CDR3 region has 16 residues. Germline values: CDR1 LNHDA, CDR2 SQIVND (reference sequence). V shed 1 base and J 5 bases; nucleotides not matched to a gene: 10. CDR3 DNA: TGTGCCAGTAGTATAGTAGGGCCGGGACAGAGGTATGGCTACACCTTC. Residues: CASSIVGPGQRYGYTF.

The chain carries TRBV7-3 and TRBJ2-5; TRBD2 is a possible D gene (5 bases). V was pared by 0 bases and J by 9 bases, with 11 bases between. The CDR3 is 13 residues long. Germline V lookup: CDR1 SGHTA, CDR2 FQGTGA. The DNA of the CDR3 is TGTGCCAGCAGCTTAACAGGCCGGGGAGCCCAGTACTTC. It specifies CASSLTGRGAQYF.

This sequence joins TRBV27 and TRBJ2-5; 8 bases fit TRBD2. Trimming at V came to 6 bases and at J to 5 bases, leaving 8 bases not matched to a gene. Germline V gene sequence: CDR1 MNHEY, CDR2 SMNVEV (reference sequence). This CDR3 is built from 14 residues. The CDR3 loop is CASSPSGRGETQYF. The CDR3 region has the DNA TGTGCCAGCAGCCCAAGCGGGAGAGGGGAGACCCAGTACTTC.

V usage is TRBV9 and J usage is TRBJ2-7; 8 bases agree with TRBD1. The V and J ends lost 2 bases and 6 bases, in that order; junction bases with no gene match: 1. Germline V gene data show CDR1 as SGDLS and CDR2 as YYNGEE. CDR3 size: 12 residues. The CDR3 sequence is CASSVDRGEQYF. Written as DNA, the CDR3 is TGTGCCAGCAGCGTCGACAGGGGCGAGCAGTACTTC.

The rearrangement uses TRBV2 and TRBJ1-3; D is undetermined. V was cut by 8 bases and J by 2 bases, with 10 bases left in between. This CDR3 is 13 amino acids long. Germline lookup yields CDR1 SNHLY and CDR2 FYNNEI. CDR3 DNA sequence: TGTGCCAGCGGCCTTCGAACTGGAAACACCATATATTTT. This gives the protein CASGLRTGNTIYF.

The chain has TRBV6-1 and TRBJ2-7; 7 bases match TRBD2. Germline V gene lookup returns CDR1 MNHNS and CDR2 SASEGT. This CDR3 is 12 amino acids long. Trimming cost V 6 bases and J 6 bases; bases outside gene matches: 5. As DNA, the CDR3 is TGTGCCAGCAGATACGGACTAGGCGAGCAGTACTTC. Translated, it gives CASRYGLGEQYF.

The chain joins TRBV4-2 to TRBJ1-4; perhaps TRBD1 as D (5 bases). The CDR3 length is 15 residues. V lost 0 bases to trimming and J lost 10 bases, with 15 bases between them. From germline, CDR1 is LGHNA and CDR2 YNFKEQ. The CDR3, as DNA: TGTGCCAGCAGCCAAGATTATGACTGGAGGGGAAAACTGTTTTTT. Translation: CASSQDYDWRGKLFF.

This chain joins TRBV28 and TRBJ2-3; a weak D match, TRBD2 (5 bases). Trimming took off 3 bases at V and 4 bases at J, with 8 bases between the two ends. Germline V gives CDR1 MDHEN, CDR2 SYDVKM. The CDR3 is made up of 13 amino acids. The CDR3 sequence is CASSLRAPDTQYF. The CDR3, as DNA: TGTGCCAGCAGTTTGCGGGCCCCAGATACGCAGTATTTT.

The chain carries TRBV19 and TRBJ1-1, with no clear D. The V gene's germline CDR1 is LNHDA and CDR2 SQIVND (reference sequence). The length of the CDR3 is 14 residues. V shed 7 bases and J shed 6 bases, with 18 bases lying between them. The CDR3: CASNTHDLYPEAFF. CDR3 bases: TGTGCCAGTAATACCCACGACTTATATCCTGAAGCTTTCTTT.

This clone was detected once. The CDR3 DNA is TGCAGCGTTGAAACGGGACGCGGGGTCCGCGAGCAGTACTTC. Residues: CSVETGRGVREQYF. The gene calls are TRBV29-1 and TRBJ2-7; maybe TRBD2 (6 bases). V lost 2 bases, J lost 6 bases, and 17 bases lay in between. The CDR3 sequence is 14 residues long. Germline-derived CDR1 and CDR2 are SQVTM and ANQGSEA.

This sequence joins TRBV7-8 and TRBJ1-2; D gene unclear. V was shortened by 5 bases and J by 4 bases, with 17 bases between the two germline ends. CDR1 is SGHVS, CDR2 FQNEAQ, per germline. The CDR3 covers 15 residues. CDR3 amino acids: CASSRDRLGGYGYTF. CDR3 in DNA: TGTGCCAGCAGCCGAGACCGACTAGGCGGCTATGGCTACACCTTC.

A few counts support this clone. The rearrangement links TRBV25-1 to TRBJ2-7; 7 bases line up with TRBD1. After removal of 2 bases from V and 0 bases from J, the junction contained 10 bases not matched to a gene. There are 17 residues in the CDR3. The germline gives CDR1 MGHDK, CDR2 SYGVNS. CDR3 amino acids: CASSERTGPQFSYEQYF. The CDR3 DNA reads TGTGCCAGCAGTGAAAGGACAGGCCCGCAATTCTCCTACGAGCAGTACTTC.

This clone was observed a handful of times. This chain connects TRBV6-5 to TRBJ2-6; TRBD1 matches at 9 bases. Germline CDR1 MNHEY, CDR2 SVGAGI. This CDR3 spans 14 amino acids. After removal of 5 bases from V and 4 bases from J, the junction contained 0 bases not matched to a gene. The CDR3 spells CASSGQGGANVLTF. DNA of the CDR3: TGTGCCAGCAGTGGACAGGGGGGGGCCAACGTCCTGACTTTC.

J is TRBJ1-2 and V is TRBV5-1; no reliable D call. Germline CDR1 and CDR2: SGHRS and YFSETQ. This CDR3 contains 12 residues. The V end lost 2 bases, the J end lost 8 bases, and 10 bases lay between the germline ends. The CDR3 sequence: CASSLGGRGYTF. In DNA, the CDR3 is TGCGCCAGCAGCTTAGGAGGGCGGGGCTACACCTTC.

The rearrangement links TRBV19 to TRBJ1-5; TRBD1 might be the D (5 bases). The V end lost 5 bases, the J end lost 1 base, and 15 bases lay between the germline ends. The V gene's germline CDR1 is LNHDA and CDR2 SQIVND (reference sequence). The CDR3 consists of 16 residues. CDR3 in DNA: TGTGCCAGTAGTTCCCGGGGGGTCAGAAGCAATCAGCCCCAGCATTTT. This translates into CASSSRGVRSNQPQHF.

This clone was recorded a few times. The chain is built from TRBV6-6 and TRBJ1-1; TRBD1 is a possible D gene (5 bases). V gave up 5 bases and J gave up 2 bases, with 18 bases separating them. Germline V gene data show CDR1 as MNHNY and CDR2 as SVGAGI (reference sequence). This CDR3 has 16 residues. In DNA form, the CDR3 reads TGTGCCAGCAGTACTCAAGGCCGGGGGACCAACACTGAAGCTTTCTTT. Translation: CASSTQGRGTNTEAFF.

Here the CDR3 DNA reads TGTGCCAGCAGCTTGAGGCCGGGTGGGACTGAAGCTTTCTTT. It translates to CASSLRPGGTEAFF. The rearrangement links TRBV7-3 to TRBJ1-1; D is ambiguous. In germline, CDR1 is SGHTA, CDR2 FQGTGA. The CDR3 is made up of 14 amino acids. V was trimmed by 3 bases and J by 5 bases, leaving 13 bases between them.

The chain uses TRBV6-4 and TRBJ2-3; 12 nucleotides match TRBD2. CDR1 and CDR2 (germline): MRHNA, SNTAGT. CDR3 size: 15 residues. The ends lost 6 bases at V and 3 bases at J; junction bases unmatched: 4. The CDR3 region is CASSAGLAGTDTQYF. The CDR3 coding sequence is TGTGCCAGCAGCGCCGGACTAGCGGGGACAGATACGCAGTATTTT.

The genes are TRBV5-1 and TRBJ2-5; 9 bases match TRBD1. The J call may be faulty, since TRBJ2-7 better matches the DNA end. The germline CDR1 and CDR2 sequences are SGHRS and YFSETQ. The CDR3 extends over 15 amino acids. CDR3 in amino acids: CASSLEWDRDSEQYF. DNA of the CDR3: TGCGCCAGCAGCTTGGAATGGGACAGGGATTCCGAGCAGTACTTC.

This clone was counted between two and nine times. J is TRBJ1-2 and V is TRBV18, with 7 bases lining up with TRBD1. Germline lookup yields CDR1 KGHSH and CDR2 LQKENI. CDR3 length: 17 amino acids. The J segment lost 4 bases and the V segment lost 3 bases, leaving 14 bases of the junction unmatched. The CDR3 region is CASSPLTSGQLIYGYTF. The CDR3 DNA reads TGTGCCAGCTCACCCCTCACCTCGGGACAGTTAATCTATGGCTACACCTTC.

This clone came up a few times. This chain joins TRBV12-5 and TRBJ1-1, with unresolved D. V was clipped by 11 bases and J by 0 bases, with 7 bases between them. The CDR3 has 11 residues. Germline values: CDR1 LGHNT, CDR2 FRNRAP. CDR3 sequence: CAERLNTEAFF. The CDR3 DNA sequence: TGTGCTGAACGGTTGAACACTGAAGCTTTCTTT.

The table lists this clone with a few counts. The rearrangement joins TRBV5-6 to TRBJ1-5, with TRBD1 matching over 7 bases. The CDR3 is 14 amino acids. CDR1 is SGHDT, CDR2 YYEEEE, per germline. V trimming: 4 bases; J trimming: 3 bases; junction bases outside the gene matches: 4. The CDR3, as DNA: TGTGCCAGCAGCCTGGGACAGATCAATCAGCCCCAGCATTTT. It translates to CASSLGQINQPQHF.

The V call is TRBV10-3, the J call TRBJ2-7; D ambiguous. The V end was cut by 9 bases, the J end by 3 bases, with 12 bases between. Germline loops: CDR1 ENHRY, CDR2 SYGVKD. The CDR3 has 12 residues. DNA of the CDR3: TGTGCCATATCTGCAGGAATCTACGAGCAGTACTTC. This sequence encodes CAISAGIYEQYF.

This clone was observed a handful of times. V gene TRBV11-3 combines with J gene TRBJ2-3; a possible D gene is TRBD2 (5 bases). CDR1 and CDR2 from the germline V gene are SGHNT and YENEEA. This CDR3 is 15 amino acids long. V was shortened by 5 bases and J by 3 bases, with 15 bases between the two germline ends. CDR3 DNA: TGTGCCAGCAGCCCCTTCGAGGGCGAGACAGATACGCAGTATTTT. Translated, it gives CASSPFEGETDTQYF.